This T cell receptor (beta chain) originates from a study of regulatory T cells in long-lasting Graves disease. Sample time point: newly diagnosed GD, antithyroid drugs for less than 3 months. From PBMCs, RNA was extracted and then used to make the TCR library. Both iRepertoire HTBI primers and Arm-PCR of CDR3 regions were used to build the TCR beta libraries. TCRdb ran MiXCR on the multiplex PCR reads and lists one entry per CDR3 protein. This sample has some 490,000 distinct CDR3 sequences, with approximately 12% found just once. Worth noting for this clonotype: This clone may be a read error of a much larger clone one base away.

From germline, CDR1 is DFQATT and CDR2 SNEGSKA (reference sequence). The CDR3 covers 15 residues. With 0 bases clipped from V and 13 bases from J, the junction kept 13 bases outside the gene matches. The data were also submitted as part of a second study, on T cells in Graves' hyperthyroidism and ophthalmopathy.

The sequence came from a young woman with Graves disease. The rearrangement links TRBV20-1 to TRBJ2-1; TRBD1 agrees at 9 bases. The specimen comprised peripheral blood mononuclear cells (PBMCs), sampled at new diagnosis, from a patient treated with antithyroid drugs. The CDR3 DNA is TGCAGTGCTAGAGATTCAGGGGACAGGGTCGAGACCCAGTTCTTC. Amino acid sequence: CSARDSGDRVETQFF.